A selection of T cell receptor beta chains follows, all from one sample in a study of cytomegalovirus exposure and HLA in healthy donors. Data came from immunoSEQ multiplex PCR; TCRdb stores just in-frame clones and leaves some out. The sample consists of over 75,000 clones, 60% to 80% of them appearing once. Source material: PBMCs. The source of these receptors is a female donor in good health and CMV-seronegative. Both conserved end residues are part of each CDR3. The D gene is left open where the match is weak. Clone size is shown for a subset of rows, as once, few, many or a class of expanded clone.

v_call: TRBV28; j_call: TRBJ2-5; clone_size: once; d_call: TRBD2; cdr3_nt: TGTGCCAGCAGTCCTTGGACTAGCGGGAGTCGTGAGACCCAGTACTTC; cdr3_aa: CASSPWTSGSRETQYF
v_call: TRBV5-1; j_call: TRBJ2-5; clone_size: NA; d_call: TRBD1; cdr3_nt: TGCGCCAGCAGCTTCGGACGGACAGGGGGCGGGGAGACCCAGTACTTC; cdr3_aa: CASSFGRTGGGETQYF
v_call: TRBV11-1; j_call: TRBJ2-7; clone_size: NA; d_call: NA; cdr3_nt: TGTGCCAGCAGCTTAGAGAGGTCAGCCTCCGAGCAGTACTTC; cdr3_aa: CASSLERSASEQYF
v_call: TRBV7-2; j_call: TRBJ1-3; clone_size: NA; d_call: NA; cdr3_nt: TGTGCCAGCAGGGCAGGGTATGGAGGAAACACCATATATTTT; cdr3_aa: CASRAGYGGNTIYF
v_call: TRBV2; j_call: TRBJ2-3; clone_size: NA; d_call: TRBD2; cdr3_nt: TGTGCCAGCAGTGGACTAGCGGCCACAGATACGCAGTATTTT; cdr3_aa: CASSGLAATDTQYF
v_call: TRBV30; j_call: TRBJ2-3; clone_size: NA; d_call: TRBD1; cdr3_nt: TGTGCCTGGTCCCCAGGGGGCAACACAGATACGCAGTATTTT; cdr3_aa: CAWSPGGNTDTQYF
v_call: TRBV28; j_call: TRBJ1-2; clone_size: NA; d_call: NA; cdr3_nt: TGTGCCAGCAGTATCCGGGGTACTCCCGGGGGTGGCTACACCTTC; cdr3_aa: CASSIRGTPGGGYTF
v_call: TRBV7-9; j_call: TRBJ2-2; clone_size: NA; d_call: TRBD1; cdr3_nt: TGTGCCAGCAGCTCGACAGGGTACGGGGAGCTGTTTTTT; cdr3_aa: CASSSTGYGELFF
v_call: TRBV7-3; j_call: TRBJ2-7; clone_size: NA; d_call: TRBD2; cdr3_nt: TGTGCCAGCAGCCAAGAGGGACTAGCGGGGTACGAGCAGTACTTC; cdr3_aa: CASSQEGLAGYEQYF
v_call: TRBV6-5; j_call: TRBJ2-7; clone_size: once; d_call: NA; cdr3_nt: TGTGCCAGCAGTTACTTGCGGGGTCGGAGCTCCTACGAGCAGTACTTC; cdr3_aa: CASSYLRGRSSYEQYF
v_call: TRBV14; j_call: TRBJ1-2; clone_size: NA; d_call: NA; cdr3_nt: TGTGCCAGCAGCCGGCGAGGGCGATATGGCTACACCTTC; cdr3_aa: CASSRRGRYGYTF
v_call: TRBV5-4; j_call: TRBJ1-2; clone_size: once; d_call: TRBD1; cdr3_nt: TGTGCCAGCAGTCAGTTACAGGGGAGAGCTAACTATGGCTACACCTTC; cdr3_aa: CASSQLQGRANYGYTF
v_call: TRBV7-8; j_call: TRBJ2-6; clone_size: few; d_call: NA; cdr3_nt: TGTGCCAGCAGCGCGGGGACCTGGGTCCTGACTTTC; cdr3_aa: CASSAGTWVLTF
v_call: TRBV21-1; j_call: TRBJ1-2; clone_size: NA; d_call: NA; cdr3_nt: TGTGCCAGCAGCAAACGAGGGAGGGAGGATGGCTACACCTTC; cdr3_aa: CASSKRGREDGYTF
v_call: TRBV28; j_call: TRBJ2-7; clone_size: NA; d_call: TRBD2; cdr3_nt: TGTGCCAGCAGCACGACTAGCTCCCCTTCCTACGAGCAGTACTTC; cdr3_aa: CASSTTSSPSYEQYF
v_call: TRBV28; j_call: TRBJ1-5; clone_size: NA; d_call: NA; cdr3_nt: TGTGCCAGCAGTAGGGAGGATCAGCCCCAGCATTTT; cdr3_aa: CASSREDQPQHF
v_call: TRBV19; j_call: TRBJ1-1; clone_size: NA; d_call: NA; cdr3_nt: TGTGCCAGTAGTATGGGGGGAGCGCGAGCTTTCTTT; cdr3_aa: CASSMGGARAFF
v_call: TRBV6-1; j_call: TRBJ2-3; clone_size: NA; d_call: NA; cdr3_nt: TGTGCCAGCAGTGAATTTGGGGGCAGCACAGATACGCAGTATTTT; cdr3_aa: CASSEFGGSTDTQYF
v_call: TRBV7-8; j_call: TRBJ1-4; clone_size: NA; d_call: NA; cdr3_nt: TGTGCCAGCTCCAGGGTTAATGAAAAACTGTTTTTT; cdr3_aa: CASSRVNEKLFF
v_call: TRBV25-1; j_call: TRBJ2-3; clone_size: NA; d_call: TRBD2; cdr3_nt: TGTGCCAGCAGTGGAGGACTAGCGGGAAATACAGATACGCAGTATTTT; cdr3_aa: CASSGGLAGNTDTQYF
v_call: TRBV18; j_call: TRBJ1-1; clone_size: NA; d_call: TRBD1; cdr3_nt: TGTGCCAGCTCACCGGGACAGGGTAACACTGAAGCTTTCTTT; cdr3_aa: CASSPGQGNTEAFF
v_call: TRBV18; j_call: TRBJ2-7; clone_size: NA; d_call: TRBD2; cdr3_nt: TGTGCCAGCTCCCGACTAGCGGAGAACTCCTACGAGCAGTACTTC; cdr3_aa: CASSRLAENSYEQYF
v_call: TRBV2; j_call: TRBJ1-5; clone_size: NA; d_call: NA; cdr3_nt: TGTGCCAGCAGTGACCGGGGGGGCCTTTATAGCAATCAGCCCCAGCATTTT; cdr3_aa: CASSDRGGLYSNQPQHF
v_call: TRBV7-9; j_call: TRBJ2-1; clone_size: NA; d_call: NA; cdr3_nt: TGTGCCAGCAGCCCCTCCCGGGGATCCCACAATGAGCAGTTCTTC; cdr3_aa: CASSPSRGSHNEQFF
v_call: TRBV28; j_call: TRBJ2-2; clone_size: NA; d_call: TRBD1; cdr3_nt: TGTGCCAGCAGCCGCCAGGGGGCGGGCACCGGGGAGCTGTTTTTT; cdr3_aa: CASSRQGAGTGELFF
v_call: TRBV19; j_call: TRBJ1-4; clone_size: NA; d_call: NA; cdr3_nt: TGTGCCAGTAGTAGCAGAACGTCAGGGGCTAATGAAAAACTGTTTTTT; cdr3_aa: CASSSRTSGANEKLFF